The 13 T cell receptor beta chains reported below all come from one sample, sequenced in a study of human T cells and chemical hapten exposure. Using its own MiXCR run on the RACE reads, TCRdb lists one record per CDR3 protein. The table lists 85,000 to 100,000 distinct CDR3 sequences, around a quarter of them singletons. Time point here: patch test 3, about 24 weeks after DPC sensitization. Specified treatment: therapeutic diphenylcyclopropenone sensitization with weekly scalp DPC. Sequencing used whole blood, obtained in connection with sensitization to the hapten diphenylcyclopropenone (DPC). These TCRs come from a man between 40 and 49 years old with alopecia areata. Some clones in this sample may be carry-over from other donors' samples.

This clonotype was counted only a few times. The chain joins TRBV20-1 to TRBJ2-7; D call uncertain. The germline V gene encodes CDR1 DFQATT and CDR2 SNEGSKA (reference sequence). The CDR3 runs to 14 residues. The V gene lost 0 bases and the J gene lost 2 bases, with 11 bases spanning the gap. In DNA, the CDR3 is TGCAGTGCTAGAGATATCCGGCAGACCTACGAGCAGTACTTC. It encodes CSARDIRQTYEQYF.

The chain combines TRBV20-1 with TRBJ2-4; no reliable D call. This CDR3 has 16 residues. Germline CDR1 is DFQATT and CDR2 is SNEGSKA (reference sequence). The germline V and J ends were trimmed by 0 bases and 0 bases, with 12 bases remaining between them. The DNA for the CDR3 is TGCAGTGCTAGAGATACACAGAGAGTAGCCAAAAACATTCAGTACTTC. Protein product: CSARDTQRVAKNIQYF.

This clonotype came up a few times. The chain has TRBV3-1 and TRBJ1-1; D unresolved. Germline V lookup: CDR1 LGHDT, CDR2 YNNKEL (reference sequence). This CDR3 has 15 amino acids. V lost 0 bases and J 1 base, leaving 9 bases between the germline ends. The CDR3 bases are TGTGCCAGCAGCCAAGATATAGATGCGAACACTGAAGCTTTCTTT. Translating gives CASSQDIDANTEAFF.

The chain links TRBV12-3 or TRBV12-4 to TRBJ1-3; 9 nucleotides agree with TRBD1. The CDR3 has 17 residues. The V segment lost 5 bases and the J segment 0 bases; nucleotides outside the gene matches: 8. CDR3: CASSPNRGHPSGNTIYF. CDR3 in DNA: TGTGCCAGCAGTCCCAACAGGGGGCATCCCTCTGGAAACACCATATATTTT.

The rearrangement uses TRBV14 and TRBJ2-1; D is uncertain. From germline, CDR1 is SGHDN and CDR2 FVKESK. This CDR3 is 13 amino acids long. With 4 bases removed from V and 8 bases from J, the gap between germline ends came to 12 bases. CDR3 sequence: CASSLSGVDEQFF. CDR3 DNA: TGTGCCAGCAGCCTATCTGGGGTCGATGAGCAGTTCTTC.

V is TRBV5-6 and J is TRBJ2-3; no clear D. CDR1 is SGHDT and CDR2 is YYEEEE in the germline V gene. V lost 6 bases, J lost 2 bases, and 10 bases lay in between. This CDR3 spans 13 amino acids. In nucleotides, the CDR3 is TGTGCCAGCAAGGTAATCTCCACAGATACGCAGTATTTT. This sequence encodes CASKVISTDTQYF.

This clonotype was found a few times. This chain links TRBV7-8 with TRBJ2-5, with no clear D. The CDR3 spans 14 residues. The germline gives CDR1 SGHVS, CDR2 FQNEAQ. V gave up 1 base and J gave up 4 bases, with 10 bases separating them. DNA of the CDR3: TGTGCCAGCAGCTTAGTGCCCACCCGAGAGACCCAGTACTTC. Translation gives CASSLVPTRETQYF.

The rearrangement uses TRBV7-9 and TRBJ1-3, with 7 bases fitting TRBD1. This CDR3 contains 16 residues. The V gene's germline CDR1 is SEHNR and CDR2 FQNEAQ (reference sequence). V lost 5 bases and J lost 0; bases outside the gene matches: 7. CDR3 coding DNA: TGTGCCAGCAGCGCGGGACAGCCAAACTCTGGAAACACCATATATTTT. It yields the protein CASSAGQPNSGNTIYF.

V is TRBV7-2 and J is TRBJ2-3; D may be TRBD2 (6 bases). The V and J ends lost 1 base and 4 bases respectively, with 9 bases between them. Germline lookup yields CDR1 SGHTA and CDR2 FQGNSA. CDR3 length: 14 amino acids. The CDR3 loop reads CASSLDGSPDTQYF. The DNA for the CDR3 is TGTGCCAGCAGCTTAGACGGGAGCCCAGATACGCAGTATTTT. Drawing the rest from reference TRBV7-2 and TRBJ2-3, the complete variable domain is GAGVSQSPSNKVTEKGKDVELRCDPISGHTALYWYRQSLGQGLEFLIYFQGNSAPDKSGLPSDRFSAERTGGSVSTLTIQRTQQEDSAVYLCASSLDGSPDTQYFGPGTRLTVL.

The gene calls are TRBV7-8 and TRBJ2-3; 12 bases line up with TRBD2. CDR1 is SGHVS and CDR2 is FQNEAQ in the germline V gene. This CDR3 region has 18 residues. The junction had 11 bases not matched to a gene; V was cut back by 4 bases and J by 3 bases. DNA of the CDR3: TGTGCCAGCAGCTCGGGACTAGCGGGCACTCCCTTGACAGATACGCAGTATTTT. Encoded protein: CASSSGLAGTPLTDTQYF.

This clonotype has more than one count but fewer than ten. CDR3 protein: CASSMTSGRTDTQYF. CDR3 bases: TGTGCCAGCAGCATGACTAGCGGGAGAACAGATACGCAGTATTTT. V is TRBV7-7 and J is TRBJ2-3, with 12 bases matching TRBD2. The V gene's germline CDR1 is SSHAT and CDR2 FNYEAQ (reference sequence). V shed 5 bases, J shed 3 bases, and the junction held 3 bases outside the gene matches. The CDR3 sequence is 15 residues long.

The CDR3 loop is CASSVSGSVPEQFF. As DNA, the CDR3 is TGTGCCAGCAGCGTAAGCGGGAGTGTCCCTGAGCAGTTCTTC. The chain employs TRBV9 and TRBJ2-1; 8 nucleotides align to TRBD2. V lost 1 base, J lost 9 bases, and 6 bases stayed unmatched. CDR1 SGDLS and CDR2 YYNGEE come from the germline V gene. This CDR3 region has 14 residues.

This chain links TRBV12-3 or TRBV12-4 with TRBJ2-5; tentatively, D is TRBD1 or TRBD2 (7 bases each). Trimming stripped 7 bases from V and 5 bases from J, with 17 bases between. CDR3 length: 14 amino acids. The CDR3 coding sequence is TGTGCCAGCAATAGGGGAGGGGGCGCGGAGACCCAGTACTTC. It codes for CASNRGGGAETQYF.